These 16 T cell receptor beta chains were all obtained from the same sample, sequenced in a study of shared clonotypes between healthy human individuals. Sequenced by immunoSEQ multiplex PCR; TCRdb stores in-frame clones only, minus some. The sample includes about 1.1 million clones, 78% of them seen just once. Sequencing was done on a sample of memory CD4+ T cells from PBMCs. Subset denoted: CD45RA-negative fraction. These receptors all stem from a young man in good health. Some clones in this sample may be carry-over from other donors' samples.

A remark on this clone: With a much larger clone just one base away, this may be a read error. The J gene is TRBJ2-3, the V gene TRBV11-2, with 11 bases matching TRBD2. The V and J ends lost 3 bases and 3 bases, in that order; junction bases with no gene match: 2. The CDR3 contains 15 residues. Germline V gene sequence: CDR1 SGHAT, CDR2 FQNNGV. CDR3 nucleotides: TGTGCCAGCAGCTTTAGCGGGAGGGGGACAGATACGCAGTATTTT. It specifies CASSFSGRGTDTQYF.

V is TRBV4-1 and J is TRBJ2-1; D is perhaps TRBD1 or TRBD2 (5 bases each). The CDR3 consists of 15 residues. The germline V and J ends were trimmed by 5 bases and 8 bases, with 19 bases remaining between them. The germline V gene has CDR1 MGHRA and CDR2 YSYEKL. In DNA form, the CDR3 reads TGCGCCAGCAGCTCACCGGGACGCTCTCGGGATGAGCAGTTCTTC. It translates to CASSSPGRSRDEQFF.

The chain has TRBV7-3 and TRBJ2-3; D call uncertain. The CDR3 covers 14 residues. Germline CDR1 reads SGHTA; CDR2 reads FQGTGA. Trimming cost V 5 bases and J 2 bases, with 11 bases left between them. The CDR3 sequence: CASSPTSSTDTQYF. Written as DNA, the CDR3 is TGTGCCAGCAGCCCTACCAGCTCCACAGATACGCAGTATTTT.

The gene calls are TRBV11-1 and TRBJ1-3; a possible D gene is TRBD1 (5 bases). Germline CDR1 reads SGHAT; CDR2 reads FQDESV (reference sequence). This CDR3 region has 15 residues. V was trimmed by 3 bases and J by 4 bases, leaving 13 bases between them. Here the CDR3 reads CASSFGGAGGNTIYF. The CDR3 DNA follows: TGTGCCAGCAGCTTCGGGGGAGCTGGAGGAAACACCATATATTTT. Variable domain in full (rest from reference TRBV11-1 and TRBJ1-3): EAEVAQSPRYKITEKSQAVAFWCDPISGHATLYWYRQILGQGPELLVQFQDESVVDDSQLPKDRFSAERLKGVDSTLKIQPAELGDSAMYLCASSFGGAGGNTIYFGEGSWLTVV.

This clone was detected a few times. Here the CDR3 reads CASSLSGRVNEQFF. The CDR3 region has the DNA TGTGCCAGCAGTTTAAGCGGGAGAGTAAATGAGCAGTTCTTC. The chain links TRBV28 to TRBJ2-1; 8 nucleotides agree with TRBD2. Germline V gene sequence: CDR1 MDHEN, CDR2 SYDVKM. This CDR3 is built from 14 residues. With V trimmed by 2 bases and J by 7 bases, 4 bases remained unmatched. The full variable domain, with the rest looked up from reference TRBV28 and TRBJ2-1, is DVKVTQSSRYLVKRTGEKVFLECVQDMDHENMFWYRQDPGLGLRLIYFSYDVKMKEKGDIPEGYSVSREKKERFSLILESASTNQTSMYLCASSLSGRVNEQFFGPGTRLTVL.

The genes are TRBV15 and TRBJ2-3, with D perhaps matching TRBD2 (5 bases). CDR1 is LNHNV and CDR2 is YYDKDF in the germline V gene (reference sequence). The CDR3 covers 13 residues. Trimming removed 11 bases from V and 1 base from J, with 13 bases in between. The CDR3 nucleotides are TGTGCCTTCGGGGAAAGAGGCACAGATACGCAGTATTTT. The encoded protein is CAFGERGTDTQYF.

This clone was seen just once. The gene calls are TRBV19 and TRBJ1-1, with 8 bases identical to TRBD1. The CDR3 length is 16 residues. Germline V gene sequence: CDR1 LNHDA, CDR2 SQIVND (reference sequence). The junction had 10 bases not matched to a gene; V was cut back by 6 bases and J by 1 base. Here the CDR3 reads CASSRMQGATNTEAFF. The CDR3 DNA follows: TGTGCCAGTAGCCGCATGCAGGGGGCGACGAACACTGAAGCTTTCTTT.

This chain uses TRBV5-1 with TRBJ2-1; 7 bases are shared with TRBD2. The germline gives CDR1 SGHRS, CDR2 YFSETQ. CDR3 length: 15 residues. Trimming cost V 4 bases and J 2 bases; bases outside gene matches: 6. CDR3 residues: CASSPGGLAYNEQFF. CDR3 coding DNA: TGCGCCAGCAGCCCGGGTGGACTAGCCTACAATGAGCAGTTCTTC.

This clone was seen at least ten times. The same CDR3 arises from other DNA sequences in this sample as well. The chain joins TRBV7-6 to TRBJ1-5, with 9 bases identical to TRBD1. Unmatched junction bases numbered 3, after V lost 5 bases and J lost 4 bases. Looked up from germline, CDR1 is SGHVS and CDR2 is FNYEAQ. The CDR3 runs 14 residues. The CDR3 nucleotides read TGTGCCAGCAGCCCCGGGACAGGGAATCAGCCCCAGCATTTT. It codes for CASSPGTGNQPQHF.

This clone turned up a few times. This sequence joins TRBV14 and TRBJ2-1; 9 positions agree with TRBD1. Germline CDR1 is SGHDN and CDR2 is FVKESK. Trimming cost V 1 base and J 3 bases; bases outside gene matches: 7. The CDR3 totals 17 residues. The CDR3 loop is CASSQVRTGVNYNEQFF. The CDR3 DNA reads TGTGCCAGCAGCCAAGTCAGGACAGGGGTAAACTACAATGAGCAGTTCTTC.

As regards this clone: Within the sample, other DNA sequences also encode this same CDR3. The chain joins TRBV18 to TRBJ2-7; TRBD1 matches 8 bases. This CDR3 is built from 14 residues. Germline CDR1 and CDR2: KGHSH and LQKENI. V lost 2 bases to trimming and J lost 3 bases; unmatched junction nucleotides: 3. CDR3 nucleotides: TGTGCCAGCTCACCAACGGGACAGGTCTACGAGCAGTACTTC. Translated, it gives CASSPTGQVYEQYF.

This clone has only a few counts. The rearrangement uses TRBV5-1 and TRBJ2-6; D gene uncertain. The CDR3 totals 17 residues. The germline CDR1 and CDR2 sequences are SGHRS and YFSETQ. V dropped 0 bases and J dropped 4 bases, with 14 bases sitting between them. The CDR3, as DNA: TGCGCCAGCAGCTTGGTTATGGGCAGTTACGGGGCCAACGTCCTGACTTTC. Residues: CASSLVMGSYGANVLTF.

The chain joins TRBV27 to TRBJ2-7; tentatively, D is TRBD2 (5 bases). The germline V gene encodes CDR1 MNHEY and CDR2 SMNVEV (reference sequence). This CDR3 has 14 amino acids. V lost 2 bases and J lost 1, with 9 bases in between. CDR3 sequence: CASSLQAGSYEQYF. DNA of the CDR3: TGTGCCAGCAGTTTACAGGCGGGTTCCTACGAGCAGTACTTC.

This chain joins TRBV5-6 and TRBJ1-4; possible D gene TRBD1, 6 bases. The CDR3 runs to 15 residues. Trimming left V 5 bases short and J 0 bases short, with 11 bases between. Germline assignment: CDR1 SGHDT and CDR2 YYEEEE. The CDR3 DNA follows: TGTGCCAGCAGATATCAGGGGACAACTAATGAAAAACTGTTTTTT. Its protein is CASRYQGTTNEKLFF.

V usage is TRBV28 and J usage is TRBJ2-5, with 7 bases matching TRBD2. The CDR3 contains 14 residues. Unmatched junction bases numbered 19, after V lost 10 bases and J lost 11 bases. The germline V gene encodes CDR1 MDHEN and CDR2 SYDVKM. Written as DNA, the CDR3 is TGTGCCACCGATTTGTCGGCGGGAGCCCGGGTTCAGTACTTC. Translated: CATDLSAGARVQYF.

The chain has TRBV28 and TRBJ1-2, with D tentatively TRBD1 (6 bases). This CDR3 is built from 11 residues. The V gene's germline CDR1 is MDHEN and CDR2 SYDVKM. Deletions cut 8 bases from V and 9 bases from J, with 13 bases between. CDR3 loop: CASRTELRYTF. CDR3 sequence (DNA): TGTGCCAGCCGGACAGAACTTCGCTACACCTTC.